Listed below are T cell receptor beta chains from one sample, sequenced in a study of a mutant IDH1 vaccine in newly diagnosed glioma. Only in-frame clones appear in the TCRdb table, and some are missing; sequencing was by immunoSEQ multiplex PCR. In the table there are 95,000 to 100,000 clones, over 85% of which are singletons. This specimen consisted of PBMCs, obtained from a glioma patient treated with radiotherapy, temozolomide or both. The receptors were gathered from a woman in her forties or fifties with glioma. Each CDR3 is given with its conserved first and last residue. The D gene is left open where the match is weak. Clone sizes are given selectively: once, few, many, or a class where the clone is expanded.

clone_size	v_call	j_call	d_call	cdr3_aa	cdr3_nt
.	TRBV28	TRBJ1-5	.	CASSLFALRTEHSNQPQHF	TGTGCCAGCAGTTTATTTGCCCTCCGGACAGAACATAGCAATCAGCCCCAGCATTTT
.	TRBV7-2	TRBJ2-3	.	CASSLDRFVYTDTQYF	TGTGCCAGCAGCTTAGATAGGTTCGTCTACACAGATACGCAGTATTTT
.	TRBV15	TRBJ1-2	.	CATSSMRGAWTNYGYTF	TGTGCCACCAGCAGCATGAGGGGCGCATGGACTAACTATGGCTACACCTTC
.	TRBV6-4	TRBJ2-2	TRBD2	CASSDPGLAGGNTGELFF	TGTGCCAGCAGTGACCCGGGACTAGCGGGAGGTAACACCGGGGAGCTGTTTTTT
.	TRBV7-8	TRBJ1-5	.	CASSLWTDSNQPQHF	TGTGCCAGCAGCTTATGGACTGATAGCAATCAGCCCCAGCATTTT
once	TRBV25-1	TRBJ2-4	.	CASSPLKRGNIQYF	TGTGCCAGCAGTCCACTCAAAAGGGGGAACATTCAGTACTTC
.	TRBV28	TRBJ2-7	TRBD2	CASSSLALSGSYEQYF	TGTGCCAGCAGTTCCCTTGCCCTTAGCGGGAGCTACGAGCAGTACTTC
once	TRBV11-2	TRBJ2-5	.	CASSLGQQETQYF	TGTGCCAGCAGCTTAGGGCAGCAAGAGACCCAGTACTTC
.	TRBV4-1	TRBJ2-7	.	CASSQADGYEQYF	TGCGCCAGCAGCCAAGCGGACGGCTACGAGCAGTACTTC
.	TRBV2	TRBJ1-5	.	CASRDSPNQPQHF	TGTGCCAGCAGAGACAGTCCGAATCAGCCCCAGCATTTT